The 18 T cell receptor beta chains reported below all come from one sample, sequenced in a study of OX40 agonist ivuxolimab in advanced cancers. Method: immunoSEQ multiplex PCR; TCRdb's copy keeps in-frame clones and lacks some. The sample has some 45,000 clones; approximately 83% are singletons. The specimen was CD4+ or CD8+ T cells sorted from blood, collected in a trial of the OX40 agonist ivuxolimab. The source of these receptors is an adult with an advanced solid tumor such as melanoma, head and neck, liver or kidney cancer.

On this clone itself: The same CDR3 also results from other DNA sequences found in this sample. The chain couples TRBV7-9 to TRBJ2-5; 7 bases are a match to TRBD2. Germline V gene data show CDR1 as SEHNR and CDR2 as FQNEAQ (reference sequence). J was trimmed by 1 base and V by 3 bases; bases with no gene match: 2. The CDR3 consists of 14 residues. As DNA, the CDR3 is TGTGCCAGCAGCTTTGGGGGGGGCCAAGAGACCCAGTACTTC. Its translation is CASSFGGGQETQYF.

In DNA form, the CDR3 reads TGTGCCAGCAGCGTATCGGATGGAAACACCATATATTTT. Translating it yields CASSVSDGNTIYF. The rearrangement links TRBV9 to TRBJ1-3, with D uncertain. CDR1 and CDR2 (germline): SGDLS, YYNGEE. CDR3 length: 13 residues. V dropped 1 base and J dropped 3 bases, with 5 bases sitting between them.

The V call is TRBV28, the J call TRBJ1-5, with TRBD1 matching over 8 bases. The CDR3 totals 15 residues. Germline CDR1 is MDHEN and CDR2 is SYDVKM. Losses at the gene ends were 7 bases for V and 4 bases for J; bases not matched to a gene: 9. CDR3 sequence (DNA): TGTGCCAGCACCCCCGGACAGGGAAAAAATCAGCCCCAGCATTTT. Translation: CASTPGQGKNQPQHF.

The genes are TRBV14 and TRBJ1-2; 7 bases align to TRBD1. Germline values: CDR1 SGHDN, CDR2 FVKESK. This CDR3 region has 13 residues. Trimming cost V 4 bases and J 6 bases; bases outside gene matches: 5. The CDR3 DNA sequence: TGTGCCAGCAGCCCCACAGGGGCCAATGGCTACACCTTC. Its protein is CASSPTGANGYTF.

This chain uses TRBV11-3 with TRBJ2-2; maybe TRBD2 (5 bases). CDR3 length equals 14 residues. V dropped 1 base and J dropped 5 bases, with 8 bases sitting between them. Germline CDR1 SGHNT, CDR2 YENEEA. CDR3 in DNA: TGTGCCAGCAGCTTAGTGACGGGAACCGGGGAGCTGTTTTTT. This gives the protein CASSLVTGTGELFF.

The genes are TRBV5-1 and TRBJ1-2; D not certain. Germline V lookup: CDR1 SGHRS, CDR2 YFSETQ. The CDR3 is 13 residues long. Trimming stripped 0 bases from V and 2 bases from J, with 5 bases between. The CDR3 region has the DNA TGCGCCAGCAGCTTGGGGACCAACTATGGCTACACCTTC. Translated: CASSLGTNYGYTF.

In nucleotides, the CDR3 is TGCGCCAGCAGCTTGACTGGGACTGAAGCTTTCTTT. It translates to CASSLTGTEAFF. The chain couples TRBV5-1 to TRBJ1-1; no reliable D call. Germline values: CDR1 SGHRS, CDR2 YFSETQ. This CDR3 region has 12 residues. Trimming took 1 base from V and 5 from J, leaving 6 bases between them.

The chain links TRBV11-2 to TRBJ2-2, with 9 bases aligning to TRBD2. The trim removed 5 bases at V and 7 bases at J, leaving 5 bases unmatched. CDR1 is SGHAT and CDR2 is FQNNGV in the germline V gene. The CDR3 has 14 residues. The CDR3 protein is CASSPGLASGELFF. CDR3 sequence (DNA): TGTGCCAGCAGCCCAGGACTAGCGAGCGGGGAGCTGTTTTTT.

The chain has TRBV5-6 and TRBJ2-3; 7 nucleotides line up with TRBD1. J lost 1 base, V lost 4 bases, and 3 bases had no gene match. CDR3 length: 14 amino acids. In germline, CDR1 is SGHDT, CDR2 YYEEEE. This CDR3 is CASSRTGGTDTQYF. Here the CDR3 DNA reads TGTGCCAGCAGCCGAACAGGGGGCACAGATACGCAGTATTTT.

V is TRBV19 and J is TRBJ2-1; D possibly corresponds to TRBD2 (5 bases). This CDR3 contains 12 residues. Germline-derived CDR1 and CDR2 are LNHDA and SQIVND (reference sequence). Deletions cut 9 bases from V and 8 bases from J, with 14 bases between. CDR3 protein: CARTSRVDEQFF. For the CDR3, the DNA is TGTGCCAGGACCTCGCGGGTGGATGAGCAGTTCTTC.

The chain joins TRBV28 to TRBJ2-7, with 8 bases aligning to TRBD1. Trimming cost V 4 bases and J 0 bases; bases outside gene matches: 8. Germline V gene sequence: CDR1 MDHEN, CDR2 SYDVKM. The CDR3 totals 16 residues. CDR3 sequence (DNA): TGTGCCAGCAGTTCCAGACAGGGGCCCTCCTCCTACGAGCAGTACTTC. Encoded protein: CASSSRQGPSSYEQYF.

The chain's CDR3 is CASSLGAEGYEQYF. The CDR3 nucleotides read TGTGCCAGCAGCTTGGGAGCGGAGGGGTACGAGCAGTACTTC. The J gene is TRBJ2-7, the V gene TRBV11-2; tentatively, D is TRBD2 (6 bases). The CDR3 length is 14 residues. V dropped 3 bases and J dropped 4 bases, with 13 bases sitting between them. CDR1 and CDR2 (germline): SGHAT, FQNNGV.

The chain links TRBV7-8 to TRBJ2-3, with 9 bases identical to TRBD2. Trimming at V came to 5 bases and at J to 3 bases, leaving 9 bases not matched to a gene. CDR1 and CDR2 (germline): SGHVS, FQNEAQ. This CDR3 is 16 amino acids long. Here the CDR3 reads CASSPFSGSGTDTQYF. The CDR3 DNA is TGTGCCAGCAGCCCGTTTAGCGGGAGTGGGACAGATACGCAGTATTTT.

V and J are TRBV27 and TRBJ2-3, with D tentatively TRBD1 or TRBD2 (5 bases each). The V and J ends lost 5 bases and 7 bases respectively, with 13 bases between them. The CDR3 loop spans 13 amino acids. Germline CDR1 reads MNHEY; CDR2 reads SMNVEV (reference sequence). The CDR3 loop is CASSKLQDYTQYF. In DNA form, the CDR3 reads TGTGCCAGCAGTAAATTACAGGACTATACGCAGTATTTT.

CDR3 nucleotide sequence: TGTGCCAGCAGCCCAAGACAGGGGGTGGACGAGCAGTACTTC. It is translated as CASSPRQGVDEQYF. The rearrangement joins TRBV7-9 to TRBJ2-7; TRBD1 matches 9 bases. CDR3 length equals 14 residues. Trimming took 5 bases from V and 5 from J; bases not matched to a gene: 7. CDR1 and CDR2 from the germline V gene are SEHNR and FQNEAQ (reference sequence).

The chain couples TRBV16 to TRBJ1-1, with D unclear. The CDR3 has 13 residues. The V gene lost 0 bases and the J gene lost 11 bases, with 13 bases spanning the gap. Germline V gene lookup returns CDR1 KGHSY and CDR2 FQNENV. CDR3: CASSQSTVGSAFF. The CDR3 DNA follows: TGTGCCAGCAGCCAATCCACAGTGGGTTCGGCTTTCTTT.

The CDR3 reads CASSWYSSGANVLTF. The DNA for the CDR3 is TGCGCCAGCAGCTGGTACAGCTCTGGGGCCAACGTCCTGACTTTC. The chain uses TRBV5-1 and TRBJ2-6; D unclear. This CDR3 is 15 amino acids long. Germline-derived CDR1 and CDR2 are SGHRS and YFSETQ. V was pared by 3 bases and J by 0 bases, with 7 bases between.

The chain has TRBV5-1 and TRBJ2-7, with 9 bases that match TRBD2. Per germline, CDR1 SGHRS and CDR2 YFSETQ. The ends lost 4 bases at V and 3 bases at J; junction bases unmatched: 14. This CDR3 is 17 amino acids long. The CDR3 DNA reads TGCGCCAGCAGCGTAAACCCTAGCGGGAACTCCCACTACGAGCAGTACTTC. Amino acids: CASSVNPSGNSHYEQYF.